This T cell receptor beta chain was retrieved from a study of blood T cell repertoires in COVID-19. In the study's own analysis: Amplification of reference gene primers was used by the study to estimate nucleated cell counts. Here immunoSEQ multiplex PCR was the method, and the copy in TCRdb shows in-frame clones only, minus some. Clone size and V and J calls were adopted from that table, with D and trimming inferred from the DNA. The sample lists 330,000 or so clones, over 70% seen once, with under 6% in the top ten. The germline V and J ends were trimmed by 5 bases and 1 base, with 12 bases remaining between them. The length of the CDR3 is 15 residues. Per the germline V gene, CDR1 is MNHEY and CDR2 is SMNVEV (reference sequence).

The sequenced material came from PBMCs or T cells enriched from blood (not recorded which). This TCR was recovered from a man in his thirties or forties who had recovered from COVID-19. The chain is built from TRBV27 and TRBJ2-4; D is possibly TRBD1 (5 bases). For the CDR3, the DNA is TGTGCCAGCAGTCCCGACAGATCGGCCAAAAACATTCAGTACTTC. This encodes CASSPDRSAKNIQYF.